This T cell receptor (beta chain) appears in the sequencing data of a study of molecular identifiers for immune sequencing clone quantification. This clonotype came up a few times. TCRdb itself ran the PCR reads through MiXCR, one entry per CDR3 protein. The sample consists of about 640,000 distinct CDR3 sequences, about 20% of them appearing once. The sequenced sample consisted of naive CD8+ T cells from blood, with Jurkat cell RNA spiked in. As for subset: FACS-sorted CD8+CD4-CCR7+CD45RA+ naive T cells. The clonotype was recovered from a human donor in good health. Some libraries in this study had Jurkat cell RNA spiked in.

This CDR3 reads CSARGGLAYEQFF. The CDR3 nucleotides are TGCAGTGCTCGAGGGGGACTAGCATATGAGCAGTTCTTC. The chain has TRBV20-1 and TRBJ2-1; TRBD2 aligns across 9 bases. Germline V gene sequence: CDR1 DFQATT, CDR2 SNEGSKA (reference sequence). V dropped 5 bases and J dropped 8; count of bases not matched to a gene: 7. This CDR3 spans 13 amino acids.